The text below deals with one T cell receptor beta chain. This sample is part of a study of blood T cell repertoires in COVID-19. The CDR3 has 15 amino acids. The ends were cut back, 0 bases at V and 2 bases at J, with 11 bases in the middle. Per germline, CDR1 LGHNA and CDR2 YSLEER. Measured with immunoSEQ multiplex PCR; TCRdb has only the in-frame clones, and not every one. The profile covers some 350,000 clones, with roughly 86% appearing a single time and around 6.6% taken by the ten largest. The receptor's source is a woman aged 70-85 years with COVID-19, enrolled during active disease. The chain couples TRBV4-3 to TRBJ2-7; no definite D call. Sequencing input: peripheral blood. Written as DNA, the CDR3 is TGCGCCAGCAGCCAAGATGCCGACCTAGCCTACGAGCAGTACTTC. Amino acids: CASSQDADLAYEQYF.